This TCR beta chain emerged from a study of cytomegalovirus exposure and HLA in healthy donors. Clones were sequenced by immunoSEQ multiplex PCR, and TCRdb holds only the in-frame ones, with some missing. Of roughly 150,000 clones listed, roughly 90% are singletons. The CDR3 length is 13 residues. V lost 5 bases and J lost 8; bases outside the gene matches: 6. The germline V gene has CDR1 MNHNY and CDR2 SVGAGI (reference sequence). This clone was detected only a few times. The chain carries TRBV6-6 and TRBJ1-2; 9 nucleotides line up with TRBD1. Sequenced sample: PBMCs. The clonotype was recovered from a young woman in good health and CMV-seronegative. CDR3 protein: CASSRGQGGGYTF. DNA for the CDR3: TGTGCCAGCAGTCGGGGACAGGGAGGAGGCTACACCTTC.